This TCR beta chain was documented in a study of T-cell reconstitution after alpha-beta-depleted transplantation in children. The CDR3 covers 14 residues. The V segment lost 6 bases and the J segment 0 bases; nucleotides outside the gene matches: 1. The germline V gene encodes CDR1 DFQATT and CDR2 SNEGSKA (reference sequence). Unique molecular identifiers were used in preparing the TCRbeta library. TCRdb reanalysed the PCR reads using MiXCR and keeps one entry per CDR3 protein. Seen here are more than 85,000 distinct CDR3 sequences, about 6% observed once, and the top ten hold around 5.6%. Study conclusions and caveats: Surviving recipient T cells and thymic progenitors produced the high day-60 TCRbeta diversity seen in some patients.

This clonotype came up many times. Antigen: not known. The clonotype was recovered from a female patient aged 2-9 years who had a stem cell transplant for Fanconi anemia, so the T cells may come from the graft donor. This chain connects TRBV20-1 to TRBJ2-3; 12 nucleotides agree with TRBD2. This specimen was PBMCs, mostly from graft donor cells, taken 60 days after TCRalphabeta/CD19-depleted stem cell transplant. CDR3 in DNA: TGCAGTGCCCTAGCGGGGGGGAGCACAGATACGCAGTATTTT. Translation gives CSALAGGSTDTQYF.